These 26 T cell receptor beta chains originate from one sample sequenced in a study of T cells in women clearing cervical HPV infection. Data came from immunoSEQ multiplex PCR; TCRdb stores just in-frame clones and leaves some out. The table lists more than 20,000 clones. Material for sequencing was blood buffy coat. Receptors originate from a woman between 18 and 70 years old with a cervical HPV16 infection that either progressed to CIN3+ or cleared (not recorded which).

As concerns this clone: Read sequence stops 3 residues before the CDR3 end, and the germline J gene provides the missing end. The V call is TRBV7-3, the J call TRBJ2-1; the D is unclear. This CDR3 comprises 12 residues. The V gene's germline CDR1 is SGHTA and CDR2 FQGTGA. V was trimmed by 4 bases and J by 7 bases, leaving 8 bases between them. The covered CDR3 bases are TGTGCCAGCAGCTCGTCCAGGAATGAG. Protein sequence: CASSSSRNE. The complete CDR3 reads CASSSSRNEQFF. Looking up the rest from reference TRBV7-3 and TRBJ2-1 gives the full variable domain: GAGVSQTPSNKVTEKGKYVELRCDPISGHTALYWYRQSLGQGPEFLIYFQGTGAADDSGLPNDRFFAVRPEGSVSTLKIQRTERGDSAVYLCASSSSRNEQFFGPGTRLTVL.

Remarks on this clone: The CDR3 end is not reached by the read, which stops 3 residues before it; the germline J gene fills it in. The rearrangement links TRBV7-2 to TRBJ2-2, with TRBD2 matching 11 bases. Trimming removed 2 bases from V and 6 bases from J; junction bases left unmatched: 2. Looked up from germline, CDR1 is SGHTA and CDR2 is FQGNSA. The CDR3 spans 15 residues. The covered CDR3 bases are TGTGCCAGCAGCTTAACTAGCGGGAGCGCCGGGGAG. Translating it yields CASSLTSGSAGE. The full CDR3 protein is CASSLTSGSAGELFF.

Points on this clone: The read halts 3 residues ahead of the CDR3 end, with the missing end drawn from the germline J gene. J is TRBJ1-1 and V is TRBV5-1, with D hard to call. V was clipped by 0 bases and J by 1 base, with 7 bases between them. CDR3 length: 14 amino acids. Per the germline V gene, CDR1 is SGHRS and CDR2 is YFSETQ. CDR3 DNA (partial): TGCGCCAGCAGCTTGGTCCCAGGGAACACTGAA. Amino acid sequence: CASSLVPGNTE. The entire CDR3 sequence reads CASSLVPGNTEAFF.

To note about this clone: Read sequence stops 3 residues before the CDR3 end, and the germline J gene provides the missing end. V usage is TRBV5-1 and J usage is TRBJ2-7; a possible D gene is TRBD1 (5 bases). The CDR3 length is 15 residues. V lost 2 bases and J 5 bases, leaving 17 bases between the germline ends. Germline loops: CDR1 SGHRS, CDR2 YFSETQ. Incomplete CDR3 DNA: TGCGCCAGCAGCTTCGTTGGGGAAGGGGCCCACGAG. This encodes CASSFVGEGAHE. The whole CDR3 is CASSFVGEGAHEQYF.

As for this clone: Sequencing ends 3 residues short of the CDR3 end; the germline J gene provides the rest. The V gene is TRBV18, the J gene TRBJ2-4; D unresolved. The CDR3 totals 15 residues. Germline V gene sequence: CDR1 KGHSH, CDR2 LQKENI. The sequenced part of the CDR3 DNA is TGTGCCAGCTCACCACAGGCGACGAGTAACTATGGT. It yields the protein CASSPQATSNYG. The entire CDR3 protein is CASSPQATSNYGQYF.

The CDR3 reads CASSAVQGREQYF. CDR3 DNA, as far as it was read: TGTGCCAGCAGTGCAGTACAGGGGCGCGAG. The rearrangement joins TRBV6-1 to TRBJ2-7; 7 bases fit TRBD1. The CDR3 goes on 3 residues after the read ends, and that part is filled in from the germline J gene. The germline V gene has CDR1 MNHNS and CDR2 SASEGT. The junction had 6 bases not matched to a gene; V was cut back by 4 bases and J by 6 bases. CDR3 length: 13 residues.

About this clone: The read halts 3 residues ahead of the CDR3 end, with the missing end drawn from the germline J gene. J is TRBJ1-2 and V is TRBV6-1; tentatively, D is TRBD1 (6 bases). Per germline, CDR1 MNHNS and CDR2 SASEGT. V lost 2 bases to trimming and J lost 5 bases, with 12 bases between them. The CDR3 is 14 amino acids. The CDR3 region is CASSESGGEYGYTF. The sequenced CDR3 bases are TGTGCCAGCAGTGAATCTGGGGGCGAATATGGC.

To note about this clone: The read stops 3 residues short of the end of the CDR3; the missing end is completed from the germline J gene. The gene calls are TRBV20-1 and TRBJ2-1, with 9 positions matching TRBD2. CDR1 is DFQATT, CDR2 SNEGSKA, per germline (reference sequence). V was clipped by 2 bases and J by 3 bases; unmatched bases: 11. The CDR3 has 17 residues. The CDR3 reads CSARPSGRFQLYNEQFF. The CDR3 bases that were read are TGCAGTGCTAGACCGAGCGGGAGGTTCCAGCTCTACAATGAG.

Note on this clone: The CDR3 is cut off 3 residues early in the read; its end comes from the germline J gene. V and J are TRBV11-2 and TRBJ2-3; a possible D gene is TRBD2 (6 bases). Deletions cut 2 bases from V and 6 bases from J, with 12 bases between. The germline V gene has CDR1 SGHAT and CDR2 FQNNGV. This CDR3 contains 14 residues. The sequenced CDR3 bases are TGTGCCAGCAGCTTATCACTAGCTCAGGATACG. It translates to CASSLSLAQDT. The complete CDR3 reads CASSLSLAQDTQYF.

Remarks on this clone: The read stops 3 residues short of the end of the CDR3; the missing end is completed from the germline J gene. The rearrangement links TRBV3-1 (or the pseudogene TRBV3-2) to TRBJ2-3; possibly TRBD2 for D (5 bases). Germline CDR1 LGHDT, CDR2 YNNKEL (reference sequence). This CDR3 has 14 amino acids. The V and J ends lost 5 bases and 0 bases respectively, with 9 bases between them. The covered CDR3 bases are TGTGCCAGCAGCTACCGAGGGAGCACAGATACG. This translates into CASSYRGSTDT. The complete CDR3 sequence is CASSYRGSTDTQYF.

To note about this clone: The read finishes 3 residues shy of the CDR3 end, and the germline J gene is used to complete it. The rearrangement joins TRBV30 to TRBJ2-7; tentative D call: TRBD1 (8 bases). Germline V gene sequence: CDR1 GTSNPN, CDR2 SVGIG (reference sequence). V dropped 0 bases and J dropped 4 bases, with 13 bases sitting between them. The CDR3 has 14 amino acids. The CDR3 spells CAWSVTGGGYEQYF. The CDR3 bases that were read are TGTGCCTGGAGTGTTACAGGGGGAGGGTACGAG.

About this clone: The missing CDR3 end, 3 residues past where the read stops, is filled in from the germline J gene. This sequence joins TRBV19 and TRBJ1-6; 7 bases map to TRBD1. The length of the CDR3 is 17 residues. The germline V gene encodes CDR1 LNHDA and CDR2 SQIVND (reference sequence). V lost 4 bases, J lost 0 bases, and 6 bases stayed unmatched. CDR3 protein: CASSTTGASSYNSPLHF. The CDR3 bases that were read are TGTGCCAGTAGTACCACAGGGGCCAGCTCCTATAATTCACCC.

A remark on this clone: Read data end 3 residues before the CDR3 end; the end is taken from the germline J gene. J is TRBJ2-2 and V is TRBV7-6, with 11 bases fitting TRBD2. J was trimmed by 1 base and V by 5 bases; bases with no gene match: 9. Germline CDR1 and CDR2: SGHVS and FNYEAQ. This CDR3 comprises 18 residues. CDR3 in amino acids: CASSGRGGLAGNTGELFF. Incomplete CDR3 DNA: TGTGCCAGCAGCGGACGGGGCGGACTAGCGGGGAACACCGGGGAG.

As regards this clone: With the read ending 3 residues before the CDR3 end, the germline J gene is used to fill in that end. The chain is built from TRBV18 and TRBJ1-2; possibly TRBD1 for D (5 bases). The CDR3 extends over 18 amino acids. Per germline, CDR1 KGHSH and CDR2 LQKENI. Incomplete CDR3 DNA: TGTGCCAGCTCACCAGCCCAGAGAGGGACTAGCGGTAACAATGAC. Its translation: CASSPAQRGTSGNND. In full, the CDR3 is CASSPAQRGTSGNNDYTF. The whole variable domain, remainder taken from reference TRBV18 and TRBJ1-2, is NAGVMQNPRHLVRRRGQEARLRCSPMKGHSHVYWYRQLPEEGLKFMVYLQKENIIDESGMPKERFSAEFPKEGPSILRIQQVVRGDSAAYFCASSPAQRGTSGNNDYTFGSGTRLTVV.

Turning to this clone: The read is 3 residues too short to cover the CDR3 end, so that end is filled in from the germline J gene. The genes are TRBV7-2 and TRBJ2-7, with D maybe TRBD2 (5 bases). The CDR3 loop spans 14 amino acids. Trimming removed 0 bases from V and 2 bases from J, with 8 bases in between. Germline V gives CDR1 SGHTA, CDR2 FQGNSA. The sequenced part of the CDR3 DNA is TGTGCCAGCAGCTTAGCCGGGGTCACCTACGAG. It translates to CASSLAGVTYE. The whole CDR3 is CASSLAGVTYEQYF.

Note on this clone: The read halts 3 residues ahead of the CDR3 end, with the missing end drawn from the germline J gene. The rearrangement joins TRBV11-2 to TRBJ1-1; a possible D gene is TRBD1 (5 bases). CDR1 is SGHAT, CDR2 FQNNGV, per germline. The CDR3 spans 14 residues. Trimming removed 1 base at V and 4 bases at J, with 10 bases between. CDR3 DNA, as far as it was read: TGTGCCAGCAGCTTAGGCGGGGGAACCACTGAA. It is translated as CASSLGGGTTE. The full CDR3 protein is CASSLGGGTTEAFF.

Points on this clone: The read terminates 3 residues ahead of where the CDR3 ends, so the germline J gene completes it. This chain connects TRBV15 to TRBJ2-7, with 8 bases matching TRBD2. There are 15 residues in the CDR3. V shed 3 bases and J 2 bases; nucleotides not matched to a gene: 6. Germline CDR1 is LNHNV and CDR2 is YYDKDF (reference sequence). The CDR3 bases that were read are TGTGCCACCAGCAGTGAGGCGGGGGGTCCCTACGAG. Protein: CATSSEAGGPYE. The complete CDR3 protein is CATSSEAGGPYEQYF.

A remark on this clone: The sequenced fragment ends 3 residues before the CDR3 boundary, so the rest is inferred from the germline J gene. The chain has TRBV2 and TRBJ1-5, with D possibly matching TRBD1 (6 bases). Germline-derived CDR1 and CDR2 are SNHLY and FYNNEI. This CDR3 is built from 16 residues. The V and J ends lost 4 bases and 1 base respectively, with 14 bases between them. The CDR3 bases that were read are TGTGCCAGCAGTGCACAGGGAGGTCGGAGCAATCAGCCC. It yields the protein CASSAQGGRSNQP. In full, the CDR3 reads CASSAQGGRSNQPQHF.

Notes on this clone: The observed sequence ends 3 residues before the CDR3 terminus, with the missing tail filled in from the germline J gene. This chain links TRBV18 with TRBJ2-1; the match to TRBD1 covers 7 bases. The CDR3 totals 16 residues. V lost 4 bases to trimming and J lost 4 bases; unmatched junction nucleotides: 10. The V gene's germline CDR1 is KGHSH and CDR2 LQKENI. CDR3 DNA, as far as it was read: TGTGCCAGCTCACATATTGGGACAGTGAATTACAATGAG. Its translation: CASSHIGTVNYNE. The entire CDR3 reads CASSHIGTVNYNEQFF.

With respect to this clone: The CDR3 is cut off 3 residues early in the read; its end comes from the germline J gene. V gene TRBV6-1 combines with J gene TRBJ2-3; maybe TRBD1 (5 bases). Per the germline V gene, CDR1 is MNHNS and CDR2 is SASEGT. The CDR3 runs 15 residues. The CDR3 region is CASSASGNSNQPQYF. The sequenced CDR3 bases are TGTGCCAGCAGTGCTTCAGGGAATAGCAATCAGCCG.

Remarks on this clone: The CDR3 end lies 3 residues beyond the end of the read and is filled in from the germline J gene. This sequence joins TRBV5-1 and TRBJ2-5, with D possibly being TRBD2 (6 bases). The CDR3 covers 14 residues. Germline V gene sequence: CDR1 SGHRS, CDR2 YFSETQ. Trimming stripped 0 bases from V and 2 bases from J, with 8 bases between. This CDR3 reads CASSLVSGQETQYF. CDR3 DNA (partial): TGCGCCAGCAGCTTGGTTAGCGGTCAAGAGACC.

Worth noting for this clone: The CDR3 end falls 3 residues outside the read, so it is completed with the germline J gene. The rearrangement uses TRBV9 and TRBJ2-5; a weak D match, TRBD1 (5 bases). Deletions cut 0 bases from V and 2 bases from J, with 8 bases between. Germline assignment: CDR1 SGDLS and CDR2 YYNGEE. The CDR3 has 14 amino acids. The sequenced part of the CDR3 DNA is TGTGCCAGCAGCGTAGAGGACACACAAGAGACC. Amino acids: CASSVEDTQET. The CDR3 as a whole reads CASSVEDTQETQYF.

In the case of this clone: The CDR3 end falls 3 residues outside the read, so it is completed with the germline J gene. The J gene is TRBJ1-1, the V gene TRBV7-3, with 8 positions matching TRBD1. The germline V gene has CDR1 SGHTA and CDR2 FQGTGA. This CDR3 contains 15 residues. The V and J ends lost 3 bases and 0 bases, in that order; junction bases with no gene match: 3. CDR3 loop: CASSLSGGLNTEAFF. CDR3 DNA (partial): TGTGCCAGCAGCTTGTCAGGGGGCTTGAACACTGAA.

Remarks on this clone: Read coverage stops 3 residues before the CDR3 terminus; the germline J gene supplies the remainder. V gene TRBV5-1 combines with J gene TRBJ2-7; 7 bases match TRBD1. Trimming removed 4 bases from V and 6 bases from J; junction bases left unmatched: 4. The CDR3 contains 12 residues. Germline CDR1 reads SGHRS; CDR2 reads YFSETQ. Partial CDR3 DNA: TGCGCCAGCAGCCCGACAGGGAGCGAG. The encoded protein is CASSPTGSE. In full, the CDR3 is CASSPTGSEQYF.

This clone counts as medium-sized by frequency. Coverage ceases 3 residues before the CDR3 finishes, and the germline J gene fills in the end. The V and J genes are TRBV18 and TRBJ2-3; perhaps TRBD1 as D (5 bases). Deletions cut 4 bases from V and 5 bases from J, with 10 bases between. Per the germline V gene, CDR1 is KGHSH and CDR2 is LQKENI. The CDR3 spans 13 residues. The DNA read from the CDR3 is TGTGCCAGCTCACTGTGGGGCGGAGATACG. Protein: CASSLWGGDT. The full CDR3 is CASSLWGGDTQYF. The complete variable domain, with remaining parts taken from reference TRBV18 and TRBJ2-3, reads NAGVMQNPRHLVRRRGQEARLRCSPMKGHSHVYWYRQLPEEGLKFMVYLQKENIIDESGMPKERFSAEFPKEGPSILRIQQVVRGDSAAYFCASSLWGGDTQYFGPGTRLTVL.

To note about this clone: The read ends 3 residues before the CDR3 terminus; that terminus is restored from the germline J gene. The chain recombines TRBV2 with TRBJ2-3, with 7 positions matching TRBD1. The CDR3 is made up of 14 amino acids. Germline trimming cut 10 bases from V and 6 bases from J; bases unmatched to any gene: 13. Per germline, CDR1 SNHLY and CDR2 FYNNEI. The CDR3 loop reads CATRLGQRVDTQYF. CDR3 bases read: TGTGCCACTCGCCTGGGACAGAGGGTGGATACG.